The clone carrying this TCR beta chain was seen ten or more times. Ophthalmopathy patients had moderate-to-severe active disease, CAS ≥3, NOSPECS ≥4, and disease duration under 3 months. Patients showing uncontrolled infection, other autoimmune disease, pregnancy or lactation were ineligible. Fresh peripheral blood, less than 11 ml of it, supplied the PBMCs. The data were obtained in a study of T cells in Graves' hyperthyroidism and ophthalmopathy. This CDR3 contains 13 residues. Trimming left V 4 bases short and J 0 bases short, with 6 bases between. In germline, CDR1 is MNHEY, CDR2 SVGAGI. The investigators amplified TCR beta CDR3 regions from RNA transcripts. An initial round of RT-PCR targeting the TCR CDR3 relied on the HTBI primer set. TCRdb ran MiXCR on the multiplex PCR reads and lists one entry per CDR3 protein. This sample carries some 270,000 distinct CDR3 sequences, approximately 25% of them seen once, and the ten largest clones take around 32%.

The receptor was isolated from a woman aged 40 to 49 with Graves' ophthalmopathy. The V and J genes are TRBV6-5 and TRBJ1-1; D is unresolved. The sequenced material came from blood. Here the CDR3 DNA reads TGTGCCAGCAGTTCGCAGCTGAACACTGAAGCTTTCTTT. It is translated as CASSSQLNTEAFF.